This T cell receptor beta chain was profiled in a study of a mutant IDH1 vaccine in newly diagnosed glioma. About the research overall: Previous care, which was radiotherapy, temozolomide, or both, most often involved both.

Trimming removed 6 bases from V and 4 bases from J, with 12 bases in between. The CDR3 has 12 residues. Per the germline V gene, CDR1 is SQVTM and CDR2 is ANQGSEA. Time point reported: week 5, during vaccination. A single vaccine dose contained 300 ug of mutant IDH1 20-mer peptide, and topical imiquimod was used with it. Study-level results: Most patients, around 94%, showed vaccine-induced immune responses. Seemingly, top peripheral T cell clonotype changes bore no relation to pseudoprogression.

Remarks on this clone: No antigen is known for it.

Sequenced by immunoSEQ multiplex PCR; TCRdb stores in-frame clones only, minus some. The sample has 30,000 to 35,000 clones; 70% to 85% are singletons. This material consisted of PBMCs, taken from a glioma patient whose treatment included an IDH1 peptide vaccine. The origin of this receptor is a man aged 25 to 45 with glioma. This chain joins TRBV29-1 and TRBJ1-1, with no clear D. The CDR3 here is CSVLTSGTEAFF. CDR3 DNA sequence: TGCAGCGTCCTGACCTCAGGCACTGAAGCTTTCTTT.